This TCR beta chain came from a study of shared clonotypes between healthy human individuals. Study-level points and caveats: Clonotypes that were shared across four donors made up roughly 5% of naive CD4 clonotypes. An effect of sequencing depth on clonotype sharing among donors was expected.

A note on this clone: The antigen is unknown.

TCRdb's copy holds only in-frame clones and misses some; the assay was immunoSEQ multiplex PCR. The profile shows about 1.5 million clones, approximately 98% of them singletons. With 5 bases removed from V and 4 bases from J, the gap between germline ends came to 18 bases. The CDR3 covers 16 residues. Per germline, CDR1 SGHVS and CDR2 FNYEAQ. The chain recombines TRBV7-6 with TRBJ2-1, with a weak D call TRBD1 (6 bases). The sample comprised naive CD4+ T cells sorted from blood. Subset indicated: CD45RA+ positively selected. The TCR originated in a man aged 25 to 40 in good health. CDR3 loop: CASSPLKGGRYNEQFF. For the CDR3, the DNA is TGTGCCAGCAGCCCTTTGAAAGGGGGACGATACAATGAGCAGTTCTTC.